A single sample is the source of the 5 T cell receptor beta chains below, sequenced in a study of T cell repertoires in cytomegalovirus infection. Via MiXCR, TCRdb re-called the reads, giving one row per CDR3 protein. The sample has some 250,000 distinct CDR3 sequences; around 8.7% are singletons. The material sequenced was PBMCs. The receptor set was obtained from a human donor in good health (CMV status not recorded). Some clones in this sample may be carry-over from other donors' samples.

There are many counts of this clonotype. This chain links TRBV7-2 with TRBJ2-1; 8 bases map to TRBD2. Looked up from germline, CDR1 is SGHTA and CDR2 is FQGNSA. V shed 3 bases, J shed 8 bases, and the junction held 9 bases outside the gene matches. The CDR3 length is 15 residues. CDR3 loop: CASSFQASGHYEQFF. In nucleotides, the CDR3 is TGTGCCAGCAGCTTTCAGGCTAGCGGGCATTATGAGCAGTTCTTC. Full variable domain (outside the CDR3, taken from reference TRBV7-2 and TRBJ2-1): GAGVSQSPSNKVTEKGKDVELRCDPISGHTALYWYRQSLGQGLEFLIYFQGNSAPDKSGLPSDRFSAERTGGSVSTLTIQRTQQEDSAVYLCASSFQASGHYEQFFGPGTRLTVL.

The gene calls are TRBV7-2 and TRBJ2-7; tentatively, D is TRBD1 (6 bases). Per the germline V gene, CDR1 is SGHTA and CDR2 is FQGNSA. Trimming removed 1 base at V and 1 base at J, with 17 bases between. The CDR3 has 17 residues. The CDR3 DNA sequence: TGTGCCAGCAGCTTAGACCCACCACACAGGGTATCCTACGAGCAGTACTTC. Protein: CASSLDPPHRVSYEQYF.

Ten or more counts support this clonotype. The chain couples TRBV7-8 to TRBJ2-7; D gene unclear. This CDR3 spans 14 amino acids. Trimming left V 5 bases short and J 3 bases short, with 14 bases between. Germline lookup yields CDR1 SGHVS and CDR2 FQNEAQ. CDR3 nucleotides: TGTGCCAGCAGCCTTCGACAAGCTAACTACGAGCAGTACTTC. Its protein is CASSLRQANYEQYF.

This clonotype was counted between two and nine times. This rearrangement joins TRBV7-3 to TRBJ1-1; D uncertain. V was trimmed by 2 bases and J by 4 bases, leaving 8 bases between them. The germline gives CDR1 SGHTA, CDR2 FQGTGA. This CDR3 contains 13 residues. The CDR3 bases are TGTGCCAGCAGCTTATTGGTGGGCACTGAAGCTTTCTTT. Translating it yields CASSLLVGTEAFF.

The sample holds a few counts of this clonotype. V gene TRBV9 combines with J gene TRBJ2-3; 7 nucleotides align to TRBD1. There are 15 residues in the CDR3. The V gene end was trimmed by 4 bases and the J gene end by 0 bases; junction bases not matched to a gene: 5. The germline gives CDR1 SGDLS, CDR2 YYNGEE. CDR3 in DNA: TGTGCCAGCAGCATAATGACAGGGAGCACAGATACGCAGTATTTT. As protein: CASSIMTGSTDTQYF.